The next 9 T cell receptor beta chains were all read from a single sample in a study of blood T cell repertoires in COVID-19. Libraries were prepared by immunoSEQ multiplex PCR; TCRdb keeps only in-frame clonotypes and omits some of them. The table records roughly 280,000 clones, 70% to 90% of them present only once. Sequencing input: peripheral blood. The source of these receptors is a woman aged 70 to 79 with acute or convalescent COVID-19.

The chain couples TRBV10-2 to TRBJ1-1; TRBD1 is a possible D gene (5 bases). V lost 7 bases and J 5 bases, leaving 14 bases between the germline ends. The germline V gene encodes CDR1 WSHSY and CDR2 SAAADI. This CDR3 is 13 amino acids long. CDR3 sequence (DNA): TGCGCCAGCAAGGTACAGGCCGGTACTGAAGCTTTCTTT. It encodes CASKVQAGTEAFF.

J is TRBJ2-3 and V is TRBV11-3; 8 bases are a match to TRBD2. V dropped 2 bases and J dropped 6; count of bases not matched to a gene: 4. Germline assignment: CDR1 SGHNT and CDR2 YENEEA. The CDR3 is 14 residues long. CDR3 nucleotides: TGTGCCAGCAGCTTAAGGACTAGCAGTGATACGCAGTATTTT. It codes for CASSLRTSSDTQYF. Supplemented by reference TRBV11-3 and TRBJ2-3, the full variable domain reads EAGVVQSPRYKIIEKKQPVAFWCNPISGHNTLYWYLQNLGQGPELLIRYENEEAVDDSQLPKDRFSAERLKGVDSTLKIQPAELGDSAVYLCASSLRTSSDTQYFGPGTRLTVL.

The chain carries TRBV15 and TRBJ1-3; D is uncertain. This CDR3 has 12 amino acids. The V gene lost 5 bases and the J gene lost 9 bases, with 11 bases spanning the gap. The germline V gene has CDR1 LNHNV and CDR2 YYDKDF (reference sequence). CDR3 coding DNA: TGTGCCACCAGCGGGTCCCGAGGCACCATATATTTT. This gives the protein CATSGSRGTIYF.

V and J are TRBV5-1 and TRBJ1-2; D may be TRBD1 (6 bases). V lost 4 bases and J 2 bases, leaving 18 bases between the germline ends. Germline values: CDR1 SGHRS, CDR2 YFSETQ. The CDR3 totals 16 residues. The CDR3 bases are TGCGCCAGCAGCGTAGGGGGGGCTCAGGGAAACTATGGCTACACCTTC. Protein sequence: CASSVGGAQGNYGYTF.

The rearrangement uses TRBV25-1 and TRBJ1-1; D possibly corresponds to TRBD1 (6 bases). The CDR3 contains 13 residues. V lost 7 bases, J lost 5 bases, and 14 bases lay in between. CDR1 is MGHDK and CDR2 is SYGVNS in the germline V gene. CDR3 loop: CASISQGVTEAFF. The CDR3, as DNA: TGTGCCAGCATCTCACAGGGTGTTACTGAAGCTTTCTTT.

The chain joins TRBV7-3 to TRBJ2-3, with TRBD2 identical over 7 bases. This CDR3 has 15 amino acids. Trimming at V came to 0 bases and at J to 1 base, leaving 1 base not matched to a gene. CDR1 is SGHTA, CDR2 FQGTGA, per germline. Here the CDR3 reads CASSLTSGGTDTQYF. CDR3 nucleotide sequence: TGTGCCAGCAGCTTAACAAGCGGGGGCACAGATACGCAGTATTTT.

The sample holds a few counts of this clone. The J gene is TRBJ1-1, the V gene TRBV19; no reliable D call. This CDR3 is 12 amino acids long. V dropped 5 bases and J dropped 4 bases, with 8 bases sitting between them. CDR1 and CDR2 (germline): LNHDA, SQIVND (reference sequence). CDR3 in DNA: TGTGCCAGTAGTTCAGGTTTCACTGAAGCTTTCTTT. Protein product: CASSSGFTEAFF.

The rearrangement uses TRBV7-6 and TRBJ2-1, with 7 bases fitting TRBD2. The CDR3 sequence is 17 residues long. Germline CDR1 reads SGHVS; CDR2 reads FNYEAQ. With V trimmed by 4 bases and J by 7 bases, 16 bases remained unmatched. In nucleotides, the CDR3 is TGTGCCAGCAGCTCACCTCCCCGGACTAGAGGATTAAATGAGCAGTTCTTC. Protein: CASSSPPRTRGLNEQFF.

The chain recombines TRBV2 with TRBJ2-3; 8 bases are shared with TRBD2. The germline CDR1 and CDR2 sequences are SNHLY and FYNNEI. V shed 7 bases, J shed 5 bases, and the junction held 11 bases outside the gene matches. The CDR3 is 15 residues long. CDR3 region: CASNRGGWDGDTQYF. CDR3 DNA sequence: TGTGCCAGCAACCGGGGGGGTTGGGATGGAGATACGCAGTATTTT.